This T cell receptor beta chain comes out of a study of OX40 agonist ivuxolimab in advanced cancers. Clones were sequenced by immunoSEQ multiplex PCR, and TCRdb holds only the in-frame ones, with some missing. The data contain 80,000 or so clones, 85% to 90% of them singletons. The V gene end was trimmed by 3 bases and the J gene end by 5 bases; junction bases not matched to a gene: 9. CDR3 size: 17 residues. From germline, CDR1 is MGHDK and CDR2 SYGVNS. With baseline, cycle 4 day 1, and cycle 7 day 1 as timepoints, blood was sampled. The V call is TRBV25-1, the J call TRBJ2-2, with 10 bases lining up with TRBD1. The sequence was obtained from an adult with an advanced solid tumor such as melanoma, head and neck, liver or kidney cancer. The sequencing here drew on CD4+ or CD8+ T cells sorted from blood, taken in a trial of the OX40 agonist ivuxolimab. CDR3 nucleotides: TGTGCCAGCAGTGATAGCAGCTGGACAGGGGGTACCGGGGAGCTGTTTTTT. Translated: CASSDSSWTGGTGELFF.